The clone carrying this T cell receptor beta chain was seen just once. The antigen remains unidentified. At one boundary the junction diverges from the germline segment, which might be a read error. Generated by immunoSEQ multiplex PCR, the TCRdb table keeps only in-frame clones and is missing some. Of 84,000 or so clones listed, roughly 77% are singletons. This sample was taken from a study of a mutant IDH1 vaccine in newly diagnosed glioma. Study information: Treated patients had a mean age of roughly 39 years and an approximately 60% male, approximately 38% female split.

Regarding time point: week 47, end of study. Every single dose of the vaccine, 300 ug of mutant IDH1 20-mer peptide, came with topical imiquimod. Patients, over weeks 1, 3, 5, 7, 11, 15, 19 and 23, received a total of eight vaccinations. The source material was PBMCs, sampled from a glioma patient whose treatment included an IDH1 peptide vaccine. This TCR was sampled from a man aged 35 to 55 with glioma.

The CDR3 sequence: CASSMNGDF. CDR3 in DNA: TGCGCCAGCAGCATGAACGGGGACTTC. This chain uses TRBV5-1 with TRBJ2-7; TRBD2 might be the D (5 bases). Germline CDR1 reads SGHRS; CDR2 reads YFSETQ. This CDR3 spans 9 amino acids.